This TCR beta chain was recorded in a study of T-cell memory formation after mild COVID-19. The wider study: Most TCR clusters belonged to a single donor.

Study results and caveats: Several responding clones turned up in pre-infection memory, indicating that cross-reactive memory may have taken part. Clones that contracted from day 15 to 85 were balanced CD4/CD8, while later expanders leaned CD4+.

The germline gives CDR1 LNHDA, CDR2 SQIVND (reference sequence). The CDR3 runs 14 residues. Losses at the gene ends were 3 bases for V and 4 bases for J; bases not matched to a gene: 3. TCR alpha and TCR beta cDNA libraries carrying sample barcodes and UMIs came from 5'RACE with constant-segment primers. MiXCR was run by TCRdb on the 5' RACE reads, yielding one entry per CDR3 protein. The top ten clones hold around 31% of a sample with about 68,000 distinct CDR3 sequences, 16% of them seen once. Comments on this clonotype: Its antigen remains unknown.

Sequences were obtained from PBMCs or a T cell subset sorted from them (not recorded which). The chain recombines TRBV19 with TRBJ2-1; TRBD1 agrees at 7 bases. The TCR comes from an adult woman who had mild COVID-19 (a few samples of this study predate the infection). Cell type and time point are not known. The CDR3 is CASSIPGGYNEQFF. CDR3 DNA sequence: TGTGCCAGTAGTATTCCAGGGGGATACAATGAGCAGTTCTTC. The whole variable domain, remainder taken from reference TRBV19 and TRBJ2-1, is DGGITQSPKYLFRKEGQNVTLSCEQNLNHDAMYWYRQDPGQGLRLIYYSQIVNDFQKGDIAEGYSVSREKKESFPLTVTSAQKNPTAFYLCASSIPGGYNEQFFGPGTRLTVL.